The 30 T cell receptor beta chains presented below share a single source sample, sequenced in a study of T cell clonality in common variable immunodeficiency. Broader study findings: Common variable immunodeficiency TCR beta sequences reportedly had fewer deletions and N-nucleotide insertions.

Measured with immunoSEQ multiplex PCR; TCRdb has only the in-frame clones, and not every one. This sample comprises roughly 42,000 clones, none seen once only. Which antigens these TCRs recognize remains unknown. What was sequenced was peripheral blood mononuclear cells. These receptors came from a human donor with common variable immunodeficiency.

This clone was counted ten times or more. The CDR3 end is not reached by the read, which stops 3 residues before it; the germline J gene fills it in. The V and J genes are TRBV9 and TRBJ2-7, with 12 nucleotides matching TRBD1. This CDR3 is 14 amino acids long. Trimming took 3 bases from V and 6 from J; bases not matched to a gene: 4. The germline gives CDR1 SGDLS, CDR2 YYNGEE. Partial CDR3 DNA: TGTGCCAGCAGCGCGGGGACAGGGGGCTTCGAG. The encoded protein is CASSAGTGGFE. The full-length CDR3 reads as CASSAGTGGFEQYF.

This clone was seen only a few times. The read finishes 3 residues shy of the CDR3 end, and the germline J gene is used to complete it. V and J are TRBV7-2 and TRBJ2-1; no clear D. Trimming shortened V by 5 bases and J by 6 bases, and 14 bases separated the two germline ends. The germline V gene has CDR1 SGHTA and CDR2 FQGNSA. CDR3 length: 14 residues. The sequenced CDR3 bases are TGTGCCAGCAGCCCCCGGAGTGGGCTCAATGAG. It specifies CASSPRSGLNE. The CDR3 as a whole reads CASSPRSGLNEQFF. Using reference TRBV7-2 and TRBJ2-1 for the parts outside the CDR3, the full variable domain is GAGVSQSPSNKVTEKGKDVELRCDPISGHTALYWYRQSLGQGLEFLIYFQGNSAPDKSGLPSDRFSAERTGGSVSTLTIQRTQQEDSAVYLCASSPRSGLNEQFFGPGTRLTVL.

Note on this clone: The CDR3 is cut off 3 residues early in the read; its end comes from the germline J gene. The chain links TRBV7-2 to TRBJ1-6, with D possibly being TRBD1 (6 bases). The CDR3 length is 16 residues. V was shortened by 0 bases and J by 3 bases, with 9 bases between the two germline ends. Germline V CDR1 and CDR2: SGHTA, FQGNSA. The sequenced CDR3 bases are TGTGCCAGCAGCTTAGCGGCAGGGGTCTATAATTCACCC. Protein product: CASSLAAGVYNSP. The CDR3 in its entirety is CASSLAAGVYNSPLHF.

This clone came up a few times. The part of the CDR3 DNA that was read is TGTGCCAGCTCACCTCGGGGACAGCATAATGAAAAA. Its translation: CASSPRGQHNEK. The full CDR3 is CASSPRGQHNEKLFF. The chain uses TRBV18 and TRBJ1-4; TRBD1 matches 7 bases. The read terminates 3 residues before the CDR3 end, so the remaining end is supplied by the germline J gene. The CDR3 loop spans 15 amino acids. Trimming took 3 bases from V and 4 from J; bases not matched to a gene: 5. Germline V gives CDR1 KGHSH, CDR2 LQKENI.

In regard to this clone: The CDR3 end is not reached by the read, which stops 3 residues before it; the germline J gene fills it in. The chain uses TRBV19 and TRBJ1-3, with TRBD1 as a possible D gene (6 bases). The length of the CDR3 is 14 residues. The germline V and J ends were trimmed by 5 bases and 7 bases, with 15 bases remaining between them. The germline V gene encodes CDR1 LNHDA and CDR2 SQIVND (reference sequence). CDR3 bases read: TGTGCCAGTAGTCCTGCGACAGGTGGGAACACC. This gives the protein CASSPATGGNT. Given in full, the CDR3 is CASSPATGGNTIYF.

Comment on this clone: From the germline J gene comes the end of the CDR3, since the read stops 3 residues before it. The chain joins TRBV19 to TRBJ1-2; D is unclear. Germline-derived CDR1 and CDR2 are LNHDA and SQIVND (reference sequence). V lost 4 bases and J 4 bases, leaving 19 bases between the germline ends. The CDR3 is made up of 16 amino acids. This CDR3 is CASSRPSRLLVYGYTF. The sequenced CDR3 bases are TGTGCCAGTAGTAGACCATCCAGGCTACTTGTCTATGGC.

This clone has only a few counts. The read comes to an end 3 residues before the CDR3 does, leaving the germline J gene to fill in the end. V usage is TRBV19 and J usage is TRBJ1-1; no clear D gene. The CDR3 consists of 11 residues. Per the germline V gene, CDR1 is LNHDA and CDR2 is SQIVND (reference sequence). The DNA read from the CDR3 is TGTGCCAGTACCCCCCTCCGGGGA. Translation: CASTPLRG. The whole CDR3 protein reads CASTPLRGAFF.

This clone was counted only a few times. The CDR3 goes on 3 residues after the read ends, and that part is filled in from the germline J gene. The chain joins TRBV7-8 to TRBJ1-1; maybe TRBD1 (5 bases). The germline gives CDR1 SGHVS, CDR2 FQNEAQ. This CDR3 has 15 amino acids. Trimming shortened V by 1 base and J by 4 bases, and 13 bases separated the two germline ends. The CDR3 loop is CASSLDQGWGTEAFF. The DNA read from the CDR3 is TGTGCCAGCAGCTTAGATCAGGGTTGGGGCACTGAA.

This clone was picked up many times. Read coverage stops 3 residues before the CDR3 terminus; the germline J gene supplies the remainder. The rearrangement joins TRBV5-1 to TRBJ2-7; D ambiguous. V lost 5 bases and J 3 bases, leaving 9 bases between the germline ends. The CDR3 is 12 amino acids. Germline loops: CDR1 SGHRS, CDR2 YFSETQ. CDR3 DNA, as far as it was read: TGCGCCAGCAGGTCCGACTTCTACGAG. Residues: CASRSDFYE. The whole CDR3 reads CASRSDFYEQYF.

The chain's CDR3 is CASSQDRDEQYF. The CDR3 bases that were read are TGTGCCAGCTCCCAGGACAGGGACGAG. This rearrangement joins TRBV18 to TRBJ2-7; 8 nucleotides line up with TRBD1. The read is 3 residues too short to cover the CDR3 end, so that end is filled in from the germline J gene. The CDR3 is 12 residues long. V shed 6 bases and J 5 bases; nucleotides not matched to a gene: 3. Looked up from germline, CDR1 is KGHSH and CDR2 is LQKENI. Combining the CDR3 with reference TRBV18 and TRBJ2-7 gives the whole variable domain NAGVMQNPRHLVRRRGQEARLRCSPMKGHSHVYWYRQLPEEGLKFMVYLQKENIIDESGMPKERFSAEFPKEGPSILRIQQVVRGDSAAYFCASSQDRDEQYFGPGTRLTVT.

This clone occurred many times. The read comes to an end 3 residues before the CDR3 does, leaving the germline J gene to fill in the end. J is TRBJ2-3 and V is TRBV2, with TRBD2 matching over 12 bases. CDR3 length: 15 amino acids. Trimming took 8 bases from V and 3 from J; bases not matched to a gene: 6. The germline V gene encodes CDR1 SNHLY and CDR2 FYNNEI. The CDR3 reads CASASTSGGTDTQYF. The sequenced CDR3 bases are TGTGCCAGCGCCTCGACTAGCGGGGGAACAGATACG.

This clone was seen more than once but under ten times. The read ends 3 residues shy of where the CDR3 ends; the end is completed using the germline J gene. The chain recombines TRBV2 with TRBJ1-2, with 7 nucleotides matching TRBD1. In germline, CDR1 is SNHLY, CDR2 FYNNEI. The CDR3 consists of 15 residues. The trim removed 7 bases at V and 7 bases at J, leaving 15 bases unmatched. The sequenced CDR3 bases are TGTGCCAGCAAAGGGACAGATCTTGACTATGGTGGC. Translating gives CASKGTDLDYGG. The full CDR3 sequence reads CASKGTDLDYGGYTF.

The sample holds many counts of this clone. The read terminates 3 residues ahead of where the CDR3 ends, so the germline J gene completes it. The chain is built from TRBV5-1 and TRBJ2-2; maybe TRBD2 (5 bases). V shed 3 bases and J shed 7 bases, with 16 bases lying between them. Per germline, CDR1 SGHRS and CDR2 YFSETQ. The CDR3 loop spans 15 amino acids. The DNA read from the CDR3 is TGCGCCAGCAGCTCGTCGGACTCCCTAGGCGGGGAG. Translation gives CASSSSDSLGGE. From start to end, the CDR3 is CASSSSDSLGGELFF.

This clone occurred many times. The CDR3 bases that were read are TGTGCCACCAGCAGAGCCGGACAAGGGTTCCACCAGACG. Encoded protein: CATSRAGQGFHQT. In full, the CDR3 reads CATSRAGQGFHQTQYF. This sequence joins TRBV15 and TRBJ2-3; D might be TRBD1 (5 bases). The read ends 3 residues shy of where the CDR3 ends; the end is completed using the germline J gene. CDR1 and CDR2 from the germline V gene are LNHNV and YYDKDF (reference sequence). CDR3 size: 16 residues.

This clone appeared many times. The sequenced fragment ends 3 residues before the CDR3 boundary, so the rest is inferred from the germline J gene. The chain couples TRBV7-8 to TRBJ2-2; the D is unclear. This CDR3 is built from 15 residues. Trimming stripped 1 base from V and 7 bases from J, with 13 bases between. Looked up from germline, CDR1 is SGHVS and CDR2 is FQNEAQ. The CDR3 here is CASSLGSVHIGELFF. The CDR3 bases that were read are TGTGCCAGCAGCTTAGGTTCCGTTCACATCGGGGAG.

This clone showed up many times. The CDR3 end lies 3 residues beyond the end of the read and is filled in from the germline J gene. V gene TRBV5-1 combines with J gene TRBJ2-2; D is unresolved. The CDR3 has 13 amino acids. The germline gives CDR1 SGHRS, CDR2 YFSETQ. Trimming pared 1 base from V and 5 bases from J, leaving 6 bases between. CDR3 residues: CASSLTETGELFF. The sequenced CDR3 bases are TGCGCCAGCAGCTTGACAGAGACCGGGGAG.

This clone has a count of ten or more. The CDR3 sequence: CSVEESWGQGNQETQYF. Partial CDR3 DNA: TGCAGCGTTGAAGAATCGTGGGGACAGGGCAACCAAGAGACC. The chain couples TRBV29-1 to TRBJ2-5; TRBD1 agrees at 9 bases. The observed sequence ends 3 residues before the CDR3 terminus, with the missing tail filled in from the germline J gene. Trimming took 0 bases from V and 0 from J; bases not matched to a gene: 8. Germline values: CDR1 SQVTM, CDR2 ANQGSEA. CDR3 length equals 17 residues.

Comment on this clone: The read ends 3 residues before the CDR3 terminus; that terminus is restored from the germline J gene. This chain uses TRBV19 with TRBJ2-7; the match to TRBD1 covers 7 bases. The V and J ends lost 1 base and 2 bases, in that order; junction bases with no gene match: 5. This CDR3 contains 15 residues. CDR1 and CDR2 (germline): LNHDA, SQIVND (reference sequence). The covered CDR3 bases are TGTGCCAGTAGTATAGCCGGGACAGCTACCTACGAG. Its translation is CASSIAGTATYE. The full CDR3 reads CASSIAGTATYEQYF. The whole variable domain, remainder taken from reference TRBV19 and TRBJ2-7, is DGGITQSPKYLFRKEGQNVTLSCEQNLNHDAMYWYRQDPGQGLRLIYYSQIVNDFQKGDIAEGYSVSREKKESFPLTVTSAQKNPTAFYLCASSIAGTATYEQYFGPGTRLTVT.

This clone has more than one count but fewer than ten. The CDR3 end is not reached by the read, which stops 3 residues before it; the germline J gene fills it in. The genes are TRBV19 and TRBJ1-2; D might be TRBD1 (6 bases). Trimming stripped 1 base from V and 7 bases from J, with 10 bases between. The CDR3 runs to 13 residues. CDR1 LNHDA and CDR2 SQIVND come from the germline V gene (reference sequence). Incomplete CDR3 DNA: TGTGCCAGTAGTATAGCACAGGGATCTGGC. It encodes CASSIAQGSG. The CDR3 in its entirety is CASSIAQGSGYTF.

Regarding this clone: Coverage ceases 3 residues before the CDR3 finishes, and the germline J gene fills in the end. The chain has TRBV19 and TRBJ2-7, with D unresolved. Trimming shortened V by 3 bases and J by 5 bases, and 11 bases separated the two germline ends. The CDR3 extends over 13 amino acids. Germline-derived CDR1 and CDR2 are LNHDA and SQIVND (reference sequence). CDR3 DNA (partial): TGTGCCAGTAGTATTCTTAAGGGCCACGAG. This sequence encodes CASSILKGHE. The complete CDR3 sequence is CASSILKGHEQYF.

This clone was recorded a few times. Read coverage stops 3 residues before the CDR3 terminus; the germline J gene supplies the remainder. This rearrangement joins TRBV19 to TRBJ2-7; possible D gene TRBD1, 6 bases. V was shortened by 5 bases and J by 3 bases, with 20 bases between the two germline ends. Germline V gene sequence: CDR1 LNHDA, CDR2 SQIVND (reference sequence). This CDR3 is built from 16 residues. The DNA read from the CDR3 is TGTGCCAGTAGTGACACACAGGGCGTCGCCCTCTACGAG. It translates to CASSDTQGVALYE. The full CDR3 sequence reads CASSDTQGVALYEQYF. Full variable domain (remainder filled in from reference TRBV19 and TRBJ2-7): DGGITQSPKYLFRKEGQNVTLSCEQNLNHDAMYWYRQDPGQGLRLIYYSQIVNDFQKGDIAEGYSVSREKKESFPLTVTSAQKNPTAFYLCASSDTQGVALYEQYFGPGTRLTVT.

As concerns this clone: Read data end 3 residues before the CDR3 end; the end is taken from the germline J gene. This sequence joins TRBV29-1 and TRBJ2-7, with 12 bases fitting TRBD1. The V gene end was trimmed by 0 bases and the J gene end by 6 bases; junction bases not matched to a gene: 6. This CDR3 is 15 amino acids long. The germline CDR1 and CDR2 sequences are SQVTM and ANQGSEA. CDR3 amino acids: CSVEDLGTGGVEQYF. CDR3 DNA, as far as it was read: TGCAGCGTTGAAGATCTTGGGACAGGGGGCGTCGAG.

A word on this clone: The CDR3 end is not reached by the read, which stops 3 residues before it; the germline J gene fills it in. This chain uses TRBV7-2 with TRBJ2-7; 12 bases line up with TRBD1. V lost 5 bases and J lost 6; bases outside the gene matches: 5. The CDR3 spans 14 residues. Germline-derived CDR1 and CDR2 are SGHTA and FQGNSA. Partial CDR3 DNA: TGTGCCAGCAGCCAGGGACAGGGGGCGATCGAG. It codes for CASSQGQGAIE. The entire CDR3 protein is CASSQGQGAIEQYF.

This clone has a handful of counts. The read halts 3 residues ahead of the CDR3 end, with the missing end drawn from the germline J gene. The rearrangement links TRBV10-3 to TRBJ2-7, with 9 bases matching TRBD1. After removal of 6 bases from V and 0 bases from J, the junction contained 6 bases not matched to a gene. Looked up from germline, CDR1 is ENHRY and CDR2 is SYGVKD. The CDR3 sequence is 15 residues long. CDR3 region: CAIRPGQGHSYEQYF. The CDR3 DNA, read in part, is TGTGCCATCAGGCCGGGACAGGGACACTCCTACGAG.

This clone was picked up many times. The CDR3 bases that were read are TGTGCCAGCACCCCAGGGGACAGGGAAAACTATGGC. Encoded protein: CASTPGDRENYG. The complete CDR3 protein is CASTPGDRENYGYTF. The gene calls are TRBV2 and TRBJ1-2; 9 bases agree with TRBD1. The read is 3 residues too short to cover the CDR3 end, so that end is filled in from the germline J gene. Per the germline V gene, CDR1 is SNHLY and CDR2 is FYNNEI. The V and J ends lost 7 bases and 2 bases, in that order; junction bases with no gene match: 8. CDR3 length: 15 amino acids.

In its sample, this clone was seen many times. The read ends 3 residues early relative to the CDR3; the germline J gene fills the gap. The chain links TRBV5-1 to TRBJ1-3, with D hard to call. CDR1 and CDR2 from the germline V gene are SGHRS and YFSETQ. The CDR3 length is 16 residues. V shed 0 bases and J shed 2 bases, with 12 bases lying between them. CDR3 sequence reads: CASSLEGGVPGNTIYF. The sequenced part of the CDR3 DNA is TGCGCCAGCAGCTTGGAGGGTGGAGTCCCTGGAAACACC.

Only a few counts were recorded for this clone. The read ends 3 residues shy of where the CDR3 ends; the end is completed using the germline J gene. Other DNA sequences in this specimen translate into the identical CDR3. The V and J genes are TRBV19 and TRBJ1-3; 7 nucleotides match TRBD1. CDR1 is LNHDA and CDR2 is SQIVND in the germline V gene (reference sequence). This CDR3 comprises 16 residues. Germline trimming cut 6 bases from V and 4 bases from J; bases unmatched to any gene: 12. The CDR3 region is CASSLKRTGDGNTIYF. CDR3 DNA (partial): TGTGCCAGTAGCCTCAAACGAACAGGGGACGGAAACACC. Filled out from reference TRBV19 and TRBJ1-3, the complete variable domain reads DGGITQSPKYLFRKEGQNVTLSCEQNLNHDAMYWYRQDPGQGLRLIYYSQIVNDFQKGDIAEGYSVSREKKESFPLTVTSAQKNPTAFYLCASSLKRTGDGNTIYFGEGSWLTVV.

This clone appeared a few times. The CDR3 goes on 3 residues after the read ends, and that part is filled in from the germline J gene. The chain has TRBV30 and TRBJ2-3, with a weak D call TRBD2 (6 bases). The CDR3 runs to 16 residues. Germline V lookup: CDR1 GTSNPN, CDR2 SVGIG (reference sequence). The V gene lost 0 bases and the J gene lost 1 base, with 14 bases spanning the gap. CDR3: CAWSVLVGGGTDTQYF. The CDR3 DNA, read in part, is TGTGCCTGGAGTGTACTAGTGGGGGGTGGCACAGATACG.

This clone showed up just a few times. The CDR3 loop reads CASSGPGQLNEKLFF. The sequenced CDR3 bases are TGTGCCAGCAGTGGACCGGGACAGCTTAATGAAAAA. The chain uses TRBV6-1 and TRBJ1-4; TRBD1 matches at 7 bases. With the read ending 3 residues before the CDR3 end, the germline J gene is used to fill in that end. The CDR3 covers 15 residues. CDR1 MNHNS and CDR2 SASEGT come from the germline V gene. The junction had 6 bases not matched to a gene; V was cut back by 4 bases and J by 4 bases.

About this clone: With the read ending 3 residues before the CDR3 end, the germline J gene is used to fill in that end. The chain links TRBV19 to TRBJ2-1, with D unclear. Per the germline V gene, CDR1 is LNHDA and CDR2 is SQIVND (reference sequence). The V end lost 5 bases, the J end lost 8 bases, and 13 bases lay between the germline ends. This CDR3 region has 13 residues. Here the CDR3 reads CASSERLMYEQFF. The sequenced CDR3 bases are TGTGCCAGTAGTGAACGACTGATGTATGAG.